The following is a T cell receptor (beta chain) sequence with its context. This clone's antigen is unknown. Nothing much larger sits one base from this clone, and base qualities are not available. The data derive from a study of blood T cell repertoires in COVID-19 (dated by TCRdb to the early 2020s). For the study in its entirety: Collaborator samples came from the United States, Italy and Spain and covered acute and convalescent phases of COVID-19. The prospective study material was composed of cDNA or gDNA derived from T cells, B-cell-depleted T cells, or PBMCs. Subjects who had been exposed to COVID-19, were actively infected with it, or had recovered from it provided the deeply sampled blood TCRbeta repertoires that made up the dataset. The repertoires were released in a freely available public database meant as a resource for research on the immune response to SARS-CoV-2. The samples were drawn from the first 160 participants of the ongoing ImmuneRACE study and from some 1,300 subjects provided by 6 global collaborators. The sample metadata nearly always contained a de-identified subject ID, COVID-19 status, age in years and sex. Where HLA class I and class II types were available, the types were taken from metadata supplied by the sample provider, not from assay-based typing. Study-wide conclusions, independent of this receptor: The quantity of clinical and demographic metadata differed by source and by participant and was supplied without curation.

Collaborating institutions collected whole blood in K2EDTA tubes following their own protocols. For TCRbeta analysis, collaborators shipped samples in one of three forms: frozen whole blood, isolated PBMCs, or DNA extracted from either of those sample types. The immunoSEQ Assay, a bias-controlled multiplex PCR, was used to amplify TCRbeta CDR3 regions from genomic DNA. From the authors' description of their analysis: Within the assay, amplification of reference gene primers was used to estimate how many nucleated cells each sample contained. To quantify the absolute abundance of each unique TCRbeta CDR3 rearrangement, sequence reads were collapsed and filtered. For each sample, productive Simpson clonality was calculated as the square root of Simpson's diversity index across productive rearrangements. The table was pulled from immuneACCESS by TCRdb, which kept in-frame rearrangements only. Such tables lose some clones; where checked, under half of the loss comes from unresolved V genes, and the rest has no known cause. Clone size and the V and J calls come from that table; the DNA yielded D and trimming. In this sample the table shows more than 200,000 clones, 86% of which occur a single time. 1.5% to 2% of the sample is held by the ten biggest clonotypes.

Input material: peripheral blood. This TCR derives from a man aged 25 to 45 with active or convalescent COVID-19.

The encoded CDR3 is CASSLGRLPYEQYF. The nucleotides read TGTGCCAGCAGCTTAGGGCGGTTACCCTACGAGCAGTACTTC. The chain is assembled from TRBV11-2 and TRBJ2-7; no D segment can be confidently identified. The V end loses 1 base and the J end loses 2 bases, and a stretch of 9 bases separates them. CDR1 and CDR2 were assigned from the germline V gene as SGHAT and FQNNGV. Spanning cysteine to phenylalanine, the CDR3 consists of 14 amino acids. Here the CDR3 DNA is all that survives: 42 bases in frame from base 1.